This entry features one TCR beta chain sequence. Antigen unknown. These data are taken from a study of T cell responses to AZD1222 COVID-19 vaccine. The CDR3 is 18 amino acids. Trimming pared 7 bases from V and 5 bases from J, leaving 26 bases between. CDR1 and CDR2 from the germline V gene are KGHDR and SFDVKD. Produced via immunoSEQ multiplex PCR; TCRdb's table is partial and in-frame only. The data contain 150,000 or so clones, 90% to 95% of them singletons. Study outcomes and limitations: Among the donors, most were white British and more were female, and clonal diversity was possibly underestimated.

V gene TRBV24-1 combines with J gene TRBJ2-1; D might be TRBD2 (6 bases). The TCR comes from an adult in good health. The input for sequencing was peripheral blood, taken on day 0 of AZD1222 vaccination. The DNA for the CDR3 is TGTGCCACCAGCCCCCGGTTGGTCGGACGGGAGCCGCACAATGAGCAGTTCTTC. The encoded protein is CATSPRLVGREPHNEQFF.